Listed below are T cell receptor beta chains from one sample, sequenced in a study of T-cell reconstitution after alpha-beta-depleted transplantation in children. TCRdb analysed the PCR reads with MiXCR anew, one entry per CDR3 protein. Of approximately 630,000 distinct CDR3 sequences listed, over 10% are singletons. Sequences were derived from PBMCs, sampled before TCRalphabeta/CD19-depleted stem cell transplant. The source is a girl aged 2 to 9 with congenital amegakaryocytic thrombocytopenia, due to receive a stem cell transplant. Each CDR3 is given with its conserved first and last residue. The order of the fields is V gene, clone size, J gene, D gene, CDR3 protein, CDR3 DNA. A D gene is named only where the DNA matches it firmly. Clone size appears in some rows only: once, few, many, or a class for an expanded clone.

>TRBV5-1|many|TRBJ2-7|TRBD1
CASRTWDRDYEQYF
TGCGCCAGCAGAACCTGGGACAGGGACTACGAGCAGTACTTC
>TRBV2|-|TRBJ2-7|TRBD2
CASRTTPGTTSGSSYEQYF
TGTGCCAGCAGAACGACTCCCGGGACTACTAGTGGGAGCTCCTACGAGCAGTACTTC
>TRBV20-1|-|TRBJ2-5|TRBD2
CSAVTSMGKTQYF
TGCAGTGCCGTGACTAGCATGGGGAAGACCCAGTACTTC
>TRBV5-1|-|TRBJ2-7|TRBD2
CASSLREVGTSLPEQYF
TGCGCCAGCAGCTTGAGGGAAGTCGGGACTAGTCTTCCCGAGCAGTACTTC
>TRBV7-9|-|TRBJ1-1|-
CASIGQTSYEAFF
TGTGCCAGCATAGGACAAACGTCCTATGAAGCTTTCTTT
>TRBV6-7|-|TRBJ2-4|-
CAREQLGIQMDIQYF
TGTGCTAGAGAGCAATTGGGTATTCAAATGGACATTCAGTACTTC
>TRBV12-3/TRBV12-4|few|TRBJ2-3|TRBD2
CASSLDPTLAGGGTDTQYF
TGTGCCAGCAGTTTAGACCCCACACTAGCGGGAGGAGGAACAGATACGCAGTATTTT
>TRBV6-1|many|TRBJ1-2|-
CASSRLGGDGYTF
TGTGCCAGCAGTCGTCTCGGGGGGGATGGCTACACCTTC
>TRBV20-1|many|TRBJ1-1|-
CSARDWGEAFF
TGCAGTGCTAGAGATTGGGGGGAAGCTTTCTTT
>TRBV3-1|-|TRBJ1-1|-
CASRSLGGAREAFF
TGTGCCAGCAGATCCCTCGGGGGGGCGAGGGAAGCTTTCTTT
>TRBV10-2|many|TRBJ1-5|TRBD1
CATRDRARQPQHF
TGCGCCACCAGAGACAGGGCTCGGCAGCCCCAGCATTTT
>TRBV29-1|once|TRBJ2-1|TRBD1
CSVVGQLTYNEQFF
TGCAGCGTTGTGGGACAGTTAACCTACAATGAGCAGTTCTTC
>TRBV6-5|-|TRBJ2-3|TRBD2
CASSWGGGADTQYF
TGTGCCAGCAGTTGGGGGGGAGGTGCAGATACGCAGTATTTT
>TRBV12-3/TRBV12-4|many|TRBJ1-1|TRBD1
CASSLVGRGQRNTEAFF
TGTGCCAGCAGTTTAGTCGGCAGGGGGCAAAGGAACACTGAAGCTTTCTTT
>TRBV7-3|-|TRBJ2-3|TRBD2
CASSSGTSRTDTQYF
TGTGCCAGCAGCTCCGGGACTAGTCGTACAGATACGCAGTATTTT
>TRBV2|many|TRBJ1-2|-
CASSELRDGYTF
TGTGCCAGCAGTGAACTCAGGGATGGCTACACCTTC
>TRBV20-1|many|TRBJ2-7|-
CSARTGFYEQYF
TGCAGTGCTAGGACAGGATTCTACGAGCAGTACTTC
>TRBV27|many|TRBJ2-1|-
CASRGGQGSLRQDEQFF
TGTGCCAGCCGGGGGGGACAGGGATCTCTTAGGCAAGATGAGCAGTTCTTC
>TRBV5-1|many|TRBJ1-2|-
CASSLMGDGYTF
TGCGCCAGCAGCCTGATGGGGGATGGCTACACCTTC
>TRBV5-6|many|TRBJ1-2|-
CASSLVESVRAAVYGYTF
TGTGCCAGCAGCTTGGTAGAATCCGTTCGCGCAGCCGTCTATGGCTACACCTTC
>TRBV20-1|-|TRBJ1-2|TRBD1
CSARDLDRVGGYTF
TGCAGTGCTAGAGATTTGGACAGGGTTGGTGGCTACACCTTC
>TRBV5-1|many|TRBJ2-7|-
CASSVPRDPYEQYF
TGCGCCAGCAGCGTACCAAGGGATCCCTACGAGCAGTACTTC